Listed below are T cell receptor beta chains from one sample, sequenced in a study of lung T cells in sarcoidosis with Löfgren's syndrome. TCRdb redid the calling of the reads with MiXCR, one entry per CDR3 protein. The repertoire holds tens of thousands of distinct CDR3 sequences, with roughly 20% as singletons. The sequenced sample consisted of CD4+ T cells from PBMCs. These receptors were taken from a human donor with sarcoidosis (Löfgren's syndrome or another form), or a control subject (not recorded which). Both conserved end residues are part of each CDR3. Each record gives: D gene, V gene, J gene, clone size, CDR3 DNA, CDR3 protein. D genes are given only for firm matches. Some rows mark clone size as missing; the rest say once, few, many or name a class of expanded clone.

D: TRBD1; V: TRBV7-2; J: TRBJ2-3; size: once; DNA: TGTGCCAGCAGCTTATATCGGACAGGGGGCCTAGGTACGCAGTATTTT; CDR3: CASSLYRTGGLGTQYF
D: .; V: TRBV12-3/TRBV12-4; J: TRBJ2-6; size: .; DNA: TGTGCCAGCAGTTGGAAACAGGCTAGGGGAACTGGGGCCAACGTCCTGACTTTC; CDR3: CASSWKQARGTGANVLTF
D: .; V: TRBV28; J: TRBJ2-3; size: many; DNA: TGTGCCAGCATGACCCTTCCTTCAGATACGCAGTATTTT; CDR3: CASMTLPSDTQYF
D: .; V: TRBV6-6; J: TRBJ2-2; size: .; DNA: TGTGCCAGCAGTTACGAGGGCGTAAACACCGGGGAGCTGTTTTTT; CDR3: CASSYEGVNTGELFF
D: .; V: TRBV2; J: TRBJ1-2; size: many; DNA: TGTGCCAGCAGTGAGCGGCAGGTCTATGGCTACACCTTC; CDR3: CASSERQVYGYTF
D: TRBD2; V: TRBV28; J: TRBJ2-5; size: many; DNA: TGTGCCAGCAGTTCCGGACTAGCGGGGACCCAGTACTTC; CDR3: CASSSGLAGTQYF
D: .; V: TRBV20-1; J: TRBJ2-4; size: many; DNA: TGCAGTGCTAGTGTCACCTTAGCCAAAAACATTCAGTACTTC; CDR3: CSASVTLAKNIQYF
D: .; V: TRBV7-2; J: TRBJ1-4; size: .; DNA: TGTGCCAGCAGCTTAGGGGGCCTTAATGAAAAACTGTTTTTT; CDR3: CASSLGGLNEKLFF
D: TRBD2; V: TRBV7-9; J: TRBJ2-3; size: few; DNA: TGTGCCAGCAGCTGGGGGGGAGTCACAGATACGCAGTATTTT; CDR3: CASSWGGVTDTQYF
D: .; V: TRBV18; J: TRBJ1-5; size: many; DNA: TGTGCCAGCTCACCCCCAGGAACAAGTCAGCCCCAGCATTTT; CDR3: CASSPPGTSQPQHF
D: .; V: TRBV30; J: TRBJ1-5; size: .; DNA: TGTGCCTGGAGTAAGGGATGCAATCAGCCCCAGCATTTT; CDR3: CAWSKGCNQPQHF
D: TRBD2; V: TRBV20-1; J: TRBJ2-7; size: many; DNA: TGCAGTGCTCAGGGGTATAGCGGGAGAGGGGAGCAGTACTTC; CDR3: CSAQGYSGRGEQYF
D: .; V: TRBV28; J: TRBJ2-7; size: many; DNA: TGTGCCAGCAGACAGGGTGGGGATTTCTACGAGCAGTACTTC; CDR3: CASRQGGDFYEQYF
D: .; V: TRBV28; J: TRBJ1-2; size: .; DNA: TGTGCCAGCAGTTTTGGGACTCACTATGGCTACACCTTC; CDR3: CASSFGTHYGYTF
D: TRBD2; V: TRBV6-1; J: TRBJ2-3; size: many; DNA: TGTGCCAGCAGTGAAGATCTACGTACGGGACTAGCGGGGGGCCGGCGAGCAGATACGCAGTATTTT; CDR3: CASSEDLRTGLAGGRRADTQYF
D: .; V: TRBV10-1; J: TRBJ1-5; size: many; DNA: TGCGCCAGCAGTGTGAACAGGCGCAATCAGCCCCAGCATTTT; CDR3: CASSVNRRNQPQHF
D: TRBD1; V: TRBV28; J: TRBJ1-1; size: .; DNA: TGTGCCAGCAGTTCAGCGGGGACAGGGACCCTCACTGAAGCTTTCTTT; CDR3: CASSSAGTGTLTEAFF
D: TRBD2; V: TRBV7-2; J: TRBJ2-3; size: .; DNA: TGTGCCAGCAGCTTAGTGGCTAGCGGGGGGACTAGCACAGATACGCAGTATTTT; CDR3: CASSLVASGGTSTDTQYF
D: .; V: TRBV7-9; J: TRBJ2-7; size: .; DNA: TGTGCCAGCAGCTTAGCGGGGGACCCCTTCTCCTACGAGCAGTACTTC; CDR3: CASSLAGDPFSYEQYF
D: TRBD1; V: TRBV28; J: TRBJ2-1; size: many; DNA: TGTGCCAGCAGTGCCGAGACAGGGGACAATGAGCAGTTCTTC; CDR3: CASSAETGDNEQFF
D: TRBD2; V: TRBV28; J: TRBJ2-5; size: many; DNA: TGTGCCAGCAGTTTACCTGGACTAGCGGGAGTTAAGACCCAGTACTTC; CDR3: CASSLPGLAGVKTQYF
D: .; V: TRBV27; J: TRBJ2-5; size: many; DNA: TGTGCCAGCAGATCCCGACCTTATCTAAGAGGGGAGACCCAGTACTTC; CDR3: CASRSRPYLRGETQYF
D: .; V: TRBV7-9; J: TRBJ1-3; size: many; DNA: TGTGCCAGCAGCCCCTCCGGCACCGGAAACTTTGGAAACACCATATATTTT; CDR3: CASSPSGTGNFGNTIYF
D: .; V: TRBV6-2/TRBV6-3; J: TRBJ2-1; size: once; DNA: TGTGCCAGCAGCCGCACAGGTTTGGGCTCCCACGATGAGCAGTTCTTC; CDR3: CASSRTGLGSHDEQFF
D: TRBD2; V: TRBV7-2; J: TRBJ2-7; size: many; DNA: TGTGCCAGCAGGAACATACTAGCGGGGGGGGCATCCGAGCAGTACTTC; CDR3: CASRNILAGGASEQYF
D: .; V: TRBV11-2; J: TRBJ1-6; size: few; DNA: TGTGCCAGCAGCCTTTCCCCGGCGGCCTCCTATAATTCACCCCTCCACTTT; CDR3: CASSLSPAASYNSPLHF
D: .; V: TRBV6-1; J: TRBJ2-3; size: medium-sized; DNA: TGTGCCAGCAGTATCTCTCGCGGCCTAGATACGCAGTATTTT; CDR3: CASSISRGLDTQYF
D: .; V: TRBV7-9; J: TRBJ2-3; size: many; DNA: TGTGCCAGCAGCTTAGTAGGCAGGAGAGGGGTGGATACGCAGTATTTT; CDR3: CASSLVGRRGVDTQYF
D: TRBD1; V: TRBV6-6; J: TRBJ1-2; size: many; DNA: TGTGCCAGCAGTTACGGACAGGGGAACTATGGCTACACCTTC; CDR3: CASSYGQGNYGYTF
D: TRBD2; V: TRBV10-3; J: TRBJ2-1; size: .; DNA: TGTGCCATCACCCCTACTAGCGGGAGTTTCGATGAGCGGTTCTTC; CDR3: CAITPTSGSFDERFF
D: .; V: TRBV2; J: TRBJ1-1; size: few; DNA: TGTGCCAGCAGTGAATGGGGGGGCGCGGATGAAGCTTTCTTT; CDR3: CASSEWGGADEAFF
D: .; V: TRBV6-1; J: TRBJ2-5; size: many; DNA: TGTGCCAGCAGGAGGGGCAATCTCCAAGAGACCCAGTACTTC; CDR3: CASRRGNLQETQYF
D: TRBD2; V: TRBV12-3/TRBV12-4; J: TRBJ2-3; size: many; DNA: TGTGCCAGCATCCCGGGACTAGCGGGGGCGAACACAGATACGCAGTATTTT; CDR3: CASIPGLAGANTDTQYF
D: .; V: TRBV12-3/TRBV12-4; J: TRBJ2-3; size: many; DNA: TGTGCCAGCAGTCACGGGAGCACAGATACGCAGTATTTT; CDR3: CASSHGSTDTQYF
D: .; V: TRBV2; J: TRBJ1-1; size: .; DNA: TGTGCCGGCAGTGTACAGGGAGCTGAAGCTTTCTTT; CDR3: CAGSVQGAEAFF
D: .; V: TRBV6-5; J: TRBJ1-1; size: .; DNA: TGTGCCAGCGGTTACGGTGGGATGAACACTGAAGCTTTCTTT; CDR3: CASGYGGMNTEAFF
D: .; V: TRBV5-6; J: TRBJ2-3; size: many; DNA: TGTGCCAGCAGCTACATTAGCGGCCCCAGGGATACGCAGTATTTT; CDR3: CASSYISGPRDTQYF
D: .; V: TRBV6-1; J: TRBJ1-1; size: many; DNA: TGTGCCAGCACCAAGGACCGAACTGAAGCTTTCTTT; CDR3: CASTKDRTEAFF
D: .; V: TRBV3-1; J: TRBJ2-7; size: few; DNA: .; CDR3: CASAASGSGEQYF
D: .; V: TRBV7-9; J: TRBJ2-4; size: .; DNA: TGTGCCAGCAGCGCCACCGGGACCCCAGACTTC; CDR3: CASSATGTPDF
D: TRBD1; V: TRBV6-1; J: TRBJ2-1; size: many; DNA: TGTGCCAGCAGTTATATACAGGGGAACGGTGAGCAGTTCTTC; CDR3: CASSYIQGNGEQFF
D: TRBD1; V: TRBV7-9; J: TRBJ1-6; size: few; DNA: TGTGCCAGCATCATGACGGGACAGGGGGTTTATTCACCCCTCCACTTT; CDR3: CASIMTGQGVYSPLHF
D: .; V: TRBV12-3/TRBV12-4; J: TRBJ2-3; size: few; DNA: TGTGCCAGCAGGCGGACTTCCCTCGGGGATACGCAGTATTTT; CDR3: CASRRTSLGDTQYF
D: .; V: TRBV20-1; J: TRBJ1-4; size: many; DNA: TGCAGTGCTGTAGGGTCAACTAATGAAAAACTGTTTTTT; CDR3: CSAVGSTNEKLFF
D: .; V: TRBV20-1; J: TRBJ2-5; size: .; DNA: TGCGGCGCTAGAGATGAGGGGGAGACCCAGTACTTC; CDR3: CGARDEGETQYF
D: .; V: TRBV20-1; J: TRBJ2-2; size: many; DNA: TGCAGTGCTAGGCCCTCGAACACCGGGGAGCTGTTTTTT; CDR3: CSARPSNTGELFF
D: .; V: TRBV15; J: TRBJ2-3; size: many; DNA: TGTGCCACCAGCACCGCGACTAACACAGATACGCAGTATTTT; CDR3: CATSTATNTDTQYF